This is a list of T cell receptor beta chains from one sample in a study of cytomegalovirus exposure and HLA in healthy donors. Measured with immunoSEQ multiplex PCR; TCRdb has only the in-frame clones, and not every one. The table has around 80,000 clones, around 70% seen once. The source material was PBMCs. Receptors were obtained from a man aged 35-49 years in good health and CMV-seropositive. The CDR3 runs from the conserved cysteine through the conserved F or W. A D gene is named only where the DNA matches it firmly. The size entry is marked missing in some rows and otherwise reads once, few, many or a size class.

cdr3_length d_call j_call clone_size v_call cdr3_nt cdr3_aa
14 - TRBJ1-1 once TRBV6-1 TGTGCCAGCAGCCTACAGGGAGGGGGCACTGAAGCTTTCTTT CASSLQGGGTEAFF
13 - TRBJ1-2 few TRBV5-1 TGCGCCAGCAGCCCGGGGGAGGCTTATGGCTACACCTTC CASSPGEAYGYTF
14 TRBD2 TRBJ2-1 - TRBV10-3 TGTGCCATTAAGGGTAGCGGGAGTAGGGATGAGCAGTTCTTC CAIKGSGSRDEQFF
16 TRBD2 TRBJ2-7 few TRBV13 TGTGCCAGCAGCTTAACCCCGGGGGGGCGAAGCTACGAGCAGTACTTC CASSLTPGGRSYEQYF
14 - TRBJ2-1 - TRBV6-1 TGTGCCAGCAGTGAAGGTACCGGGTTGGGTGAGCAGTTCTTC CASSEGTGLGEQFF
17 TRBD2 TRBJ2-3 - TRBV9 TGTGCCAGCAGTTCCTCCCCTAGCGGGGGAAACACAGATACGCAGTATTTT CASSSSPSGGNTDTQYF
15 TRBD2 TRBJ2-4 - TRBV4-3 TGCGCCAGCAGCCCTGGGCGGGGGGCCAAAAACATTCAGTACTTC CASSPGRGAKNIQYF
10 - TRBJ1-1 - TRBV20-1 TGCAGTGCTAGGAGGACTGAAGCTTTCTTT CSARRTEAFF
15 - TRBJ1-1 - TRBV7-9 TGTGCCAGCAGCGCGACAGTTTACATGAACACTGAAGCTTTCTTT CASSATVYMNTEAFF
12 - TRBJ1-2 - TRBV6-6 TGTGCCAGCAGTTACTCAGGGGATGGCTACACCTTC CASSYSGDGYTF
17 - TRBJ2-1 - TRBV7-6 TGTGCCAGCAGCTTAGTTGGCGGGTCTGGCTCCTACAATGAGCAGTTCTTC CASSLVGGSGSYNEQFF
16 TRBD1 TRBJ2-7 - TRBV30 TGTGCCTGGAGTCTCCAGGACAGGGGGACCCCCTACGAGCAGTACTTC CAWSLQDRGTPYEQYF
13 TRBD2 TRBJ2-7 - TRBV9 TGTGCCAGCAGCGTTGGACCAGCGGGGGAGCAGTACTTC CASSVGPAGEQYF